What follows is one T cell receptor beta chain and its context. This sample is part of a study of blood T cell repertoires in COVID-19. Study background: The samples span acute and convalescent COVID-19 from the United States, Italy and Spain. The cDNA or gDNA used as material had been derived from T cells, B-cell-depleted T cells, or PBMCs.

Germline loops: CDR1 MNHEY, CDR2 SVGAGI. This CDR3 contains 14 residues. Losses at the gene ends were 5 bases for V and 2 bases for J; bases not matched to a gene: 5. As processed by the authors: Counts of nucleated cells, estimated from reference gene primer amplification, were obtained. Using immunoSEQ multiplex PCR, the repertoire was profiled, and TCRdb retains in-frame clones only, with some absent. V and J calls and clone size are copied from that table; D and trimming were computed from the DNA. This sample has 100,000 to 150,000 clones, with 75% to 90% found just once. The TCR sequence derives from a man aged 50 to 59 with active or convalescent COVID-19. The chain joins TRBV6-5 to TRBJ1-1, with 7 bases aligning to TRBD1. Sequencing used peripheral blood. The CDR3 DNA sequence: TGTGCCAGCAGTCGGACAGGAGGAAACACTGAAGCTTTCTTT. Its protein product is CASSRTGGNTEAFF.